These 27 T cell receptor beta chains were all obtained from the same sample, sequenced in a study of blood T cell repertoires in COVID-19. Libraries were prepared by immunoSEQ multiplex PCR; TCRdb keeps only in-frame clonotypes and omits some of them. The sample lists a few hundred thousand clones; roughly 88% were seen once. Sample: PBMCs or T cells enriched from blood (not recorded which). These TCRs come from a woman aged 35 to 49 who had been exposed to COVID-19.

The rearrangement uses TRBV10-3 and TRBJ1-2; TRBD1 is a possible D gene (5 bases). Germline V gene lookup returns CDR1 ENHRY and CDR2 SYGVKD. The CDR3 contains 13 residues. V lost 8 bases and J 1 base, leaving 11 bases between the germline ends. The CDR3 nucleotides read TGTGCCATCGGTCAGGGAAGTAACTATGGCTACACCTTC. Translated: CAIGQGSNYGYTF.

The genes are TRBV12-3 or TRBV12-4 and TRBJ1-1; no clear D gene. The CDR3 length is 12 residues. Trimming shortened V by 1 base and J by 5 bases, and 5 bases separated the two germline ends. CDR3 DNA: TGTGCCAGCAGTTTAGGTCGGACTGAAGCTTTCTTT. Translated: CASSLGRTEAFF.

The chain joins TRBV2 to TRBJ1-1, with D uncertain. Between the trimmed V and J ends, which lost 6 bases and 5 bases, there was a span of 13 bases. Germline V gene sequence: CDR1 SNHLY, CDR2 FYNNEI. The CDR3 sequence is 13 residues long. The CDR3 DNA reads as TGTGCCAGCAGGACAACCTTTCTTACTGAAGCTTTCTTT. Protein: CASRTTFLTEAFF.

The chain is built from TRBV6-5 and TRBJ2-1, with D perhaps matching TRBD2 (5 bases). Trimming took 10 bases from V and 6 from J, leaving 16 bases between them. CDR3 length: 13 residues. The V gene's germline CDR1 is MNHEY and CDR2 SVGAGI. The CDR3 DNA follows: TGTGCCATCCTAGCAGGCGCCTTCAATGAGCAGTTCTTC. It translates to CAILAGAFNEQFF.

The chain recombines TRBV18 with TRBJ1-2, with 12 nucleotides matching TRBD1. This CDR3 comprises 15 residues. Per germline, CDR1 KGHSH and CDR2 LQKENI. V gave up 3 bases and J gave up 3 bases; unmatched junction bases: 2. Written as DNA, the CDR3 is TGTGCCAGCTCACCGGGACAGGGGGCGGACTATGGCTACACCTTC. Protein: CASSPGQGADYGYTF. Full variable domain (outside the CDR3, taken from reference TRBV18 and TRBJ1-2): NAGVMQNPRHLVRRRGQEARLRCSPMKGHSHVYWYRQLPEEGLKFMVYLQKENIIDESGMPKERFSAEFPKEGPSILRIQQVVRGDSAAYFCASSPGQGADYGYTFGSGTRLTVV.

The chain carries TRBV24-1 and TRBJ2-5; 7 bases are shared with TRBD1. This CDR3 is built from 15 residues. The V and J ends lost 3 bases and 2 bases, in that order; junction bases with no gene match: 5. CDR1 and CDR2 from the germline V gene are KGHDR and SFDVKD. CDR3 loop: CATSDPGTEQETQYF. In DNA, the CDR3 is TGTGCCACCAGTGATCCCGGGACAGAGCAAGAGACCCAGTACTTC.

Notes on this clone: One end of the junction varies from germline; a read error may be responsible. The chain carries TRBV5-1 and TRBJ2-2; TRBD2 aligns across 12 bases. From germline, CDR1 is SGHRS and CDR2 YFSETQ. This CDR3 comprises 17 residues. CDR3 DNA: TGTGCCAGCAGCTTTCTAGCGGGAGGGTTCGAGACCGGGGAGCTGTTTTTT. Translating gives CASSFLAGGFETGELFF.

This rearrangement joins TRBV2 to TRBJ2-1, with a weak D call TRBD1 (5 bases). The CDR3 is 15 residues long. Germline loops: CDR1 SNHLY, CDR2 FYNNEI. V shed 6 bases and J shed 4 bases, with 16 bases lying between them. The CDR3 here is CASSQDRPTYNEQFF. The DNA for the CDR3 is TGTGCCAGCAGCCAAGACAGACCAACATACAATGAGCAGTTCTTC.

Notes on this clone: The sample contains more than one DNA sequence encoding this CDR3. The chain links TRBV24-1 to TRBJ2-3, with D possibly matching TRBD2 (6 bases). CDR1 and CDR2 (germline): KGHDR, SFDVKD. Deletions cut 9 bases from V and 1 base from J, with 7 bases between. The CDR3 contains 12 residues. CDR3 amino acids: CATGGGTDTQYF. CDR3 bases: TGTGCCACCGGCGGGGGCACAGATACGCAGTATTTT.

The V call is TRBV3-1 (or the pseudogene TRBV3-2), the J call TRBJ2-7, with D possibly being TRBD1 (6 bases). Germline V gives CDR1 LGHDT, CDR2 YNNKEL (reference sequence). V was pared by 1 base and J by 7 bases, with 23 bases between. The CDR3 consists of 17 residues. CDR3 sequence (DNA): TGTGCCAGCAGCCAAGCCTATAGAGGGACAACCTCCCTTGAGCAGTACGTC. It codes for CASSQAYRGTTSLEQYV.

This clone has just a few counts. V gene TRBV9 combines with J gene TRBJ1-6, with 10 bases that match TRBD1. In germline, CDR1 is SGDLS, CDR2 YYNGEE. The CDR3 loop spans 16 amino acids. Trimming took 3 bases from V and 12 from J; bases not matched to a gene: 12. The CDR3 here is CASSAGQGGLSGPLHF. In DNA, the CDR3 is TGTGCCAGCAGCGCCGGACAGGGGGGCCTCTCGGGACCCCTCCACTTT.

As for this clone: The junction does not match germline at one end; this may be a read error. The same CDR3 also results from other DNA sequences found in this sample. This chain connects TRBV5-1 to TRBJ2-1; 15 bases align to TRBD2. Germline V gives CDR1 SGHRS, CDR2 YFSETQ. This CDR3 has 15 amino acids. The CDR3 DNA is TGTGCCAGCAGCCCGGGACTAGCGGGGGGCAATGAGCAGTTCTTC. Its protein is CASSPGLAGGNEQFF.

The chain has TRBV2 and TRBJ2-7; D possibly corresponds to TRBD2 (6 bases). This CDR3 has 14 amino acids. V gave up 7 bases and J gave up 3 bases, with 16 bases separating them. Looked up from germline, CDR1 is SNHLY and CDR2 is FYNNEI. The CDR3: CASKEGSIGYEQYF. The CDR3 nucleotides read TGTGCCAGCAAGGAGGGGAGCATTGGCTACGAGCAGTACTTC.

J is TRBJ2-5 and V is TRBV11-2, with TRBD2 matching 9 bases. The length of the CDR3 is 17 residues. V lost 2 bases, J lost 2 bases, and 9 bases stayed unmatched. Germline lookup yields CDR1 SGHAT and CDR2 FQNNGV. CDR3 sequence: CASSLTLLAGTQETQYF. The CDR3 bases are TGTGCCAGCAGCTTAACTCTGCTAGCGGGGACTCAAGAGACCCAGTACTTC.

The rearrangement uses TRBV30 and TRBJ2-7; tentatively, D is TRBD1 (5 bases). CDR1 is GTSNPN, CDR2 SVGIG, per germline (reference sequence). The CDR3 is made up of 14 amino acids. Trimming took 4 bases from V and 2 from J, leaving 15 bases between them. The CDR3 bases are TGTGCCTGGACGAGCCAGGGCGTCCCCTACGAGCAGTACTTC. Translation gives CAWTSQGVPYEQYF.

This rearrangement joins TRBV2 to TRBJ1-4; 7 nucleotides agree with TRBD1. After removal of 6 bases from V and 6 bases from J, the junction contained 4 bases not matched to a gene. CDR3 length equals 13 residues. Germline CDR1 reads SNHLY; CDR2 reads FYNNEI. The CDR3 sequence: CASRVTGDEKLFF. The CDR3 region has the DNA TGTGCCAGCAGGGTAACAGGGGATGAAAAACTGTTTTTT.

J is TRBJ1-1 and V is TRBV3-1 (or the pseudogene TRBV3-2); D is ambiguous. Between the trimmed V and J ends, which lost 2 bases and 2 bases, there was a span of 9 bases. Germline V CDR1 and CDR2: LGHDT, YNNKEL (reference sequence). The CDR3 consists of 14 residues. CDR3 nucleotide sequence: TGTGCCAGCAGCCAAATTAGGAGCAACACTGAAGCTTTCTTT. Translating gives CASSQIRSNTEAFF.

The V gene is TRBV4-3, the J gene TRBJ2-3; D is perhaps TRBD1 (5 bases). The CDR3 has 15 residues. CDR1 is LGHNA and CDR2 is YSLEER in the germline V gene. Trimming stripped 4 bases from V and 1 base from J, with 12 bases between. The chain's CDR3 is CASSLRTSRTDTQYF. CDR3 DNA sequence: TGCGCCAGCAGCCTAAGGACATCCCGCACAGATACGCAGTATTTT.

The chain employs TRBV28 and TRBJ1-2, with TRBD1 identical over 10 bases. V was pared by 3 bases and J by 0 bases, with 10 bases of the junction left unmatched. CDR3 length: 18 amino acids. Germline V gene data show CDR1 as MDHEN and CDR2 as SYDVKM. In nucleotides, the CDR3 is TGTGCCAGCAGTTTCAGCGGACAGGGGGTATTCTCTAACTATGGCTACACCTTC. Its protein is CASSFSGQGVFSNYGYTF.

The CDR3 sequence is CASSLGQNNQPQHF. As DNA, the CDR3 is TGTGCCAGCAGCCTGGGACAGAATAATCAGCCCCAGCATTTT. The V gene is TRBV14, the J gene TRBJ1-5, with 7 bases aligning to TRBD1. Germline V gives CDR1 SGHDN, CDR2 FVKESK. This CDR3 region has 14 residues. Trimming removed 4 bases from V and 4 bases from J; junction bases left unmatched: 4. The full variable domain, with the rest looked up from reference TRBV14 and TRBJ1-5, is EAGVTQFPSHSVIEKGQTVTLRCDPISGHDNLYWYRRVMGKEIKFLLHFVKESKQDESGMPNNRFLAERTGGTYSTLKVQPAELEDSGVYFCASSLGQNNQPQHFGDGTRLSIL.

The J gene is TRBJ2-1, the V gene TRBV4-2, with D perhaps matching TRBD2 (5 bases). The germline V and J ends were trimmed by 8 bases and 2 bases, with 7 bases remaining between them. The germline CDR1 and CDR2 sequences are LGHNA and YNFKEQ. The CDR3 consists of 12 residues. The CDR3 reads CASRRTYNEQFF. In DNA, the CDR3 is TGTGCCAGCCGGAGGACCTACAATGAGCAGTTCTTC.

The chain combines TRBV7-2 with TRBJ1-2; TRBD1 matches at 10 bases. The J segment lost 3 bases and the V segment lost 5 bases, leaving 6 bases of the junction unmatched. Germline V gene sequence: CDR1 SGHTA, CDR2 FQGNSA. The CDR3 is 15 amino acids. CDR3 in DNA: TGTGCCAGCAGCCCGACAGGGGGCTTCGACTATGGCTACACCTTC. Translating it yields CASSPTGGFDYGYTF. Complete variable domain (other parts from reference TRBV7-2 and TRBJ1-2): GAGVSQSPSNKVTEKGKDVELRCDPISGHTALYWYRQSLGQGLEFLIYFQGNSAPDKSGLPSDRFSAERTGGSVSTLTIQRTQQEDSAVYLCASSPTGGFDYGYTFGSGTRLTVV.

The V and J genes are TRBV4-3 and TRBJ1-1; unclear D gene. The CDR3 runs 16 residues. V gave up 1 base and J gave up 1 base, with 13 bases separating them. Germline-derived CDR1 and CDR2 are LGHNA and YSLEER. CDR3 amino acids: CASSQAWAGTNTEAFF. The CDR3 nucleotides are TGCGCCAGCAGCCAAGCTTGGGCAGGAACGAACACTGAAGCTTTCTTT.

The chain uses TRBV10-3 and TRBJ1-4; D may be TRBD1 (5 bases). V was cut by 2 bases and J by 5 bases, with 9 bases left in between. Germline assignment: CDR1 ENHRY and CDR2 SYGVKD. This CDR3 region has 14 residues. The CDR3 loop is CAISEPQANEKLFF. DNA of the CDR3: TGTGCCATCAGTGAGCCACAGGCCAATGAAAAACTGTTTTTT.

This clone appeared once. The rearrangement joins TRBV2 to TRBJ1-5; D perhaps matches TRBD1 (5 bases). The CDR3 sequence is 14 residues long. Trimming left V 4 bases short and J 9 bases short, with 16 bases between. Germline assignment: CDR1 SNHLY and CDR2 FYNNEI. The CDR3 here is CASSGGDGYAPQHF. In DNA, the CDR3 is TGTGCCAGCAGTGGGGGGGACGGGTATGCGCCCCAGCATTTT.

The chain uses TRBV5-1 and TRBJ1-5; D perhaps matches TRBD1 (6 bases). The germline V gene has CDR1 SGHRS and CDR2 YFSETQ. With 3 bases removed from V and 3 bases from J, the gap between germline ends came to 10 bases. CDR3 length: 14 amino acids. CDR3 in DNA: TGCGCCAGCAGCTGGGACAACCTCAATCAGCCCCAGCATTTT. Protein sequence: CASSWDNLNQPQHF.

J is TRBJ2-5 and V is TRBV2; 8 nucleotides align to TRBD2. Trimming took 5 bases from V and 4 from J; bases not matched to a gene: 0. CDR3 length: 12 amino acids. The germline CDR1 and CDR2 sequences are SNHLY and FYNNEI. CDR3 residues: CASSSGRETQYF. In DNA, the CDR3 is TGTGCCAGCAGTAGCGGGAGAGAGACCCAGTACTTC. Looking up the rest from reference TRBV2 and TRBJ2-5 gives the full variable domain: EPEVTQTPSHQVTQMGQEVILRCVPISNHLYFYWYRQILGQKVEFLVSFYNNEISEKSEIFDDQFSVERPDGSNFTLKIRSTKLEDSAMYFCASSSGRETQYFGPGTRLLVL.